This T cell receptor (beta chain) came from a study of blood T cell repertoires in COVID-19. Authors' methods: Amplification of reference gene primers provided the estimated nucleated cell counts. The protocol was immunoSEQ multiplex PCR, while the TCRdb copy is restricted to in-frame clones and leaves out a portion. The V and J calls and clone size are taken from that table; D and trimming were inferred from the DNA. The table records 150,000 to 200,000 clones, 80% of them present only once. The CDR3 consists of 16 residues. J was trimmed by 3 bases and V by 0 bases; bases with no gene match: 4. Germline-derived CDR1 and CDR2 are SGDLS and YYNGEE.

The sequence was collected from a man aged 60 to 75 who had been exposed to COVID-19. V usage is TRBV9 and J usage is TRBJ2-2; 8 bases align to TRBD2. The sample consisted of PBMCs or T cells enriched from blood (not recorded which). CDR3 sequence (DNA): TGTGCCAGCAGCGTAGCCGGGAGGGATGACACCGGGGAGCTGTTTTTT. Translation gives CASSVAGRDDTGELFF.